This entry lists 18 T cell receptor beta chains sequenced from one sample in a study of T-cell memory formation after mild COVID-19. TCRdb independently ran MiXCR on the 5' RACE reads; one entry per CDR3 protein. The table records more than 200,000 distinct CDR3 sequences, about a sixth of them present only once. The sequencing input was PBMCs or a T cell subset sorted from them (not recorded which). Every receptor here comes from a man younger than 35 who had mild COVID-19 (a few samples of this study predate the infection). Cell type and time point are not known.

The CDR3 sequence is CATSMGGEQETQYF. In DNA form, the CDR3 reads TGTGCCACCAGTATGGGCGGAGAACAAGAGACCCAGTACTTC. The V and J genes are TRBV24-1 and TRBJ2-5; D ambiguous. Germline V gives CDR1 KGHDR, CDR2 SFDVKD. Trimming stripped 6 bases from V and 2 bases from J, with 12 bases between. This CDR3 contains 14 residues.

DNA for the CDR3: TGTGCCAGTAGTAACCCAGGGGAGAAAAACATTCAGTACTTC. This translates into CASSNPGEKNIQYF. The rearrangement joins TRBV19 to TRBJ2-4; maybe TRBD1 (6 bases). CDR1 is LNHDA, CDR2 SQIVND, per germline (reference sequence). Trimming removed 4 bases at V and 4 bases at J, with 11 bases between. CDR3 size: 14 residues.

This sequence joins TRBV30 and TRBJ1-1, with D perhaps TRBD1 (6 bases). CDR1 GTSNPN and CDR2 SVGIG come from the germline V gene (reference sequence). V dropped 1 base and J dropped 0 bases, with 12 bases sitting between them. The CDR3 is made up of 15 amino acids. The chain's CDR3 is CAWSARGQLNTEAFF. For the CDR3, the DNA is TGTGCCTGGAGTGCTCGCGGACAGTTGAACACTGAAGCTTTCTTT.

The V call is TRBV18, the J call TRBJ1-5; no definite D call. Germline-derived CDR1 and CDR2 are KGHSH and LQKENI. With 0 bases removed from V and 2 bases from J, the gap between germline ends came to 5 bases. This CDR3 comprises 14 residues. The CDR3 DNA reads TGTGCCAGCTCACCACCCCAGGGCAATCAGCCCCAGCATTTT. It yields the protein CASSPPQGNQPQHF.

This clonotype occurred a few times. The V call is TRBV5-1, the J call TRBJ2-2; D may correspond to TRBD1 or TRBD2 (7 bases each). The CDR3 covers 16 residues. CDR1 and CDR2 (germline): SGHRS, YFSETQ. The germline V and J ends were trimmed by 2 bases and 0 bases, with 11 bases remaining between them. CDR3 loop: CASSFRGGPNTGELFF. The CDR3 nucleotides read TGCGCCAGCAGCTTCAGGGGGGGACCGAACACCGGGGAGCTGTTTTTT.

This clonotype was seen a handful of times. This chain connects TRBV6-1 to TRBJ1-6; a weak D match, TRBD1 (5 bases). This CDR3 spans 15 amino acids. Germline CDR1 and CDR2: MNHNS and SASEGT. V lost 7 bases and J 7 bases, leaving 17 bases between the germline ends. CDR3 nucleotides: TGTGCCAGCAAGTATCCAGGGACGAGGAATTCACCCCTCCACTTT. Its translation is CASKYPGTRNSPLHF.

In its sample, this clonotype was seen a few times. This chain uses TRBV10-3 with TRBJ2-3, with D perhaps matching TRBD2 (5 bases). The germline V and J ends were trimmed by 8 bases and 5 bases, with 11 bases remaining between them. Germline CDR1 and CDR2: ENHRY and SYGVKD. This CDR3 contains 12 residues. The CDR3, as DNA: TGTGCCATCCGTGCGGCGGGAGATACGCAGTATTTT. Protein: CAIRAAGDTQYF.

This clonotype was detected only a few times. The V call is TRBV30, the J call TRBJ2-2; the D call may be TRBD1 or TRBD2 (5 bases each). The germline V and J ends were trimmed by 5 bases and 11 bases, with 21 bases remaining between them. There are 14 residues in the CDR3. Germline assignment: CDR1 GTSNPN and CDR2 SVGIG (reference sequence). CDR3 nucleotide sequence: TGTGCCTGGGGACCGGGACCCTTAGCGCTTGAGCTGTTTTTT. This sequence encodes CAWGPGPLALELFF.

This clonotype was detected ten times or more. The chain carries TRBV7-2 and TRBJ2-6, with TRBD1 as a possible D gene (6 bases). Germline CDR1 and CDR2: SGHTA and FQGNSA. V was clipped by 2 bases and J by 0 bases, with 8 bases between them. CDR3 length: 16 amino acids. The CDR3 here is CASSLQGPSGANVLTF. The DNA of the CDR3 is TGTGCCAGCAGCTTACAGGGGCCCTCTGGGGCCAACGTCCTGACTTTC.

The rearrangement joins TRBV4-1 to TRBJ2-7, with TRBD2 as a possible D gene (6 bases). V was pared by 0 bases and J by 0 bases, with 15 bases between. CDR3 length equals 17 residues. Per germline, CDR1 MGHRA and CDR2 YSYEKL. The CDR3 spells CASSQDLRRGPSYEQYF. Here the CDR3 DNA reads TGCGCCAGCAGCCAAGATCTTCGGAGGGGCCCCTCCTACGAGCAGTACTTC.

This clonotype was seen a handful of times. The chain carries TRBV20-1 and TRBJ2-3; TRBD2 aligns across 9 bases. Trimming at V came to 6 bases and at J to 5 bases, leaving 9 bases not matched to a gene. This CDR3 spans 14 amino acids. Germline-derived CDR1 and CDR2 are DFQATT and SNEGSKA (reference sequence). The DNA for the CDR3 is TGCAGTGCCCGAGGGCGGGGGGGCGTAGATACGCAGTATTTT. Translation gives CSARGRGGVDTQYF.

In this sample, this clonotype turned up a few times. The gene calls are TRBV24-1 and TRBJ2-5, with D perhaps given as TRBD1 or TRBD2 (5 bases each). CDR3 size: 13 residues. Germline V lookup: CDR1 KGHDR, CDR2 SFDVKD. V dropped 7 bases and J dropped 0 bases, with 8 bases sitting between them. The DNA for the CDR3 is TGTGCCACCAGCGGGACGGACCAAGAGACCCAGTACTTC. Encoded protein: CATSGTDQETQYF.

The chain uses TRBV6-5 and TRBJ1-1; 10 bases fit TRBD1. V shed 7 bases, J shed 9 bases, and the junction held 11 bases outside the gene matches. CDR3 size: 14 residues. CDR1 MNHEY and CDR2 SVGAGI come from the germline V gene. This chain's CDR3 is CASTPGTGVKKAFF. The CDR3 DNA sequence: TGTGCCAGCACCCCCGGGACAGGGGTAAAGAAAGCTTTCTTT.

This clonotype was counted only a few times. The J gene is TRBJ1-5, the V gene TRBV9, with D maybe TRBD1 (5 bases). CDR1 SGDLS and CDR2 YYNGEE come from the germline V gene. V was cut by 3 bases and J by 0 bases, with 10 bases left in between. The CDR3 sequence is 15 residues long. The CDR3 region has the DNA TGTGCCAGCAGCGCGACAGTGAATAGCAATCAGCCCCAGCATTTT. Amino acids: CASSATVNSNQPQHF.

The sample holds many counts of this clonotype. The CDR3 is CASSWDRGNTEAFF. The CDR3 DNA follows: TGTGCCAGCAGTTGGGACAGGGGGAACACTGAAGCTTTCTTT. The chain combines TRBV12-3 or TRBV12-4 with TRBJ1-1, with 10 bases lining up with TRBD1. There are 14 residues in the CDR3. With 4 bases clipped from V and 1 base from J, the junction kept 0 bases outside the gene matches.

This clonotype came up a few times. V is TRBV6-2 or TRBV6-3 and J is TRBJ1-2; D call uncertain. Germline V gives CDR1 MNHEY, CDR2 SVGEGT. V shed 5 bases and J shed 5 bases, with 18 bases lying between them. CDR3 length: 15 residues. The CDR3 sequence: CASSHPGPHPYGYTF. In DNA, the CDR3 is TGTGCCAGCAGTCATCCCGGGCCTCATCCGTATGGCTACACCTTC.

The V and J genes are TRBV5-1 and TRBJ2-1, with TRBD2 matching 7 bases. Losses at the gene ends were 1 base for V and 2 bases for J; bases not matched to a gene: 6. This CDR3 has 16 amino acids. The V gene's germline CDR1 is SGHRS and CDR2 YFSETQ. Here the CDR3 DNA reads TGCGCCAGCAGCTTGTTAGAGCGGGGCACCTACAATGAGCAGTTCTTC. It is translated as CASSLLERGTYNEQFF. Filled out from reference TRBV5-1 and TRBJ2-1, the complete variable domain reads KAGVTQTPRYLIKTRGQQVTLSCSPISGHRSVSWYQQTPGQGLQFLFEYFSETQRNKGNFPGRFSGRQFSNSRSEMNVSTLELGDSALYLCASSLLERGTYNEQFFGPGTRLTVL.

This clonotype has only a few counts. The chain combines TRBV2 with TRBJ2-5; D is possibly TRBD1 or TRBD2 (5 bases each). The germline V and J ends were trimmed by 3 bases and 5 bases, with 19 bases remaining between them. CDR1 is SNHLY and CDR2 is FYNNEI in the germline V gene. This CDR3 has 16 residues. The CDR3 nucleotides read TGTGCCAGCAGTGAGGGACCCCCCGGGAACTACGAGACCCAGTACTTC. Translated, it gives CASSEGPPGNYETQYF.